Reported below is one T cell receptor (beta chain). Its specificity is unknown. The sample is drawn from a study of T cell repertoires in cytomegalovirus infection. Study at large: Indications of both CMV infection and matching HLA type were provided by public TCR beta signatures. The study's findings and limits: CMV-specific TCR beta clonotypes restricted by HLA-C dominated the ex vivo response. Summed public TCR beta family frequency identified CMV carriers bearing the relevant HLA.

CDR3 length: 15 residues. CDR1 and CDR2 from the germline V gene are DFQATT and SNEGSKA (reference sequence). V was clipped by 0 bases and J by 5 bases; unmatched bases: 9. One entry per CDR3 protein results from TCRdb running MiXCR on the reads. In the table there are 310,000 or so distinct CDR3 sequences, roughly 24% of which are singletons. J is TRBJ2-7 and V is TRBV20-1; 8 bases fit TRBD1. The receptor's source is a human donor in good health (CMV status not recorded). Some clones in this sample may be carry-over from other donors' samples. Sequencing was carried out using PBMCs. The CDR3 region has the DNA TGCAGTGCTAGAGATAGGACAGGGAGTTTCAACGAGCAGTACTTC. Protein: CSARDRTGSFNEQYF.